This TCR beta chain was obtained from a study of T cells in Graves' hyperthyroidism and ophthalmopathy. The investigators amplified TCR beta CDR3 regions from RNA transcripts. HTBI primers drove first-round RT-PCR of the TCR CDR3. TCRdb itself ran the multiplex PCR reads through MiXCR, one entry per CDR3 protein. This table has 500,000 to 600,000 distinct CDR3 sequences, more than 45% appearing once. Whole-study findings and limits: Classification by a 13 V-J model distinguished ophthalmopathy from stable hyperthyroidism. Most clonotypes expanded in thyroid above 0.001 were likewise present in blood.

CDR1 is DFQATT and CDR2 is SNEGSKA in the germline V gene (reference sequence). The germline V and J ends were trimmed by 3 bases and 2 bases, with 15 bases remaining between them. CDR3 length: 15 amino acids. Diagnoses rested on clinical symptoms, serum thyroxine and TRAb, thyroid ultrasound and orbital computed tomography. A word on this clonotype: What it binds is unknown.

Sequencing used peripheral blood or thyroid tissue (not recorded which). This clonotype was obtained from a woman younger than 35 with Graves' hyperthyroidism. The chain couples TRBV20-1 to TRBJ2-3; no definite D call. The CDR3 sequence is CSASLRLSHTDTQYF. The DNA of the CDR3 is TGCAGTGCTAGTCTTAGACTCTCGCACACAGATACGCAGTATTTT.